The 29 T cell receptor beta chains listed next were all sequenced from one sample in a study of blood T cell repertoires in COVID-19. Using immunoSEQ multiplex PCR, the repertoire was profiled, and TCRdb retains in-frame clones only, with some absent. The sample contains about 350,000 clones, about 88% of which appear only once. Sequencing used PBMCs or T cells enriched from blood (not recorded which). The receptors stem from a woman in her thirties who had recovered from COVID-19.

Written as DNA, the CDR3 is TGTGCCAGCCTTGGGGGCCTGCTGGATGAGCAGTTCTTC. This translates into CASLGGLLDEQFF. The V call is TRBV2, the J call TRBJ2-1, with a weak D call TRBD1 (6 bases). Deletions cut 8 bases from V and 8 bases from J, with 16 bases between. This CDR3 contains 13 residues. Germline values: CDR1 SNHLY, CDR2 FYNNEI.

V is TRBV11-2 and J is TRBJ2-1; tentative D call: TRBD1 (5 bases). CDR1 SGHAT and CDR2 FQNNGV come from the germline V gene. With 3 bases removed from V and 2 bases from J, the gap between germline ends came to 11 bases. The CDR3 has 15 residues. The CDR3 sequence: CASSFYGHAYNEQFF. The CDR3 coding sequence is TGTGCCAGCAGCTTCTATGGACACGCCTACAATGAGCAGTTCTTC.

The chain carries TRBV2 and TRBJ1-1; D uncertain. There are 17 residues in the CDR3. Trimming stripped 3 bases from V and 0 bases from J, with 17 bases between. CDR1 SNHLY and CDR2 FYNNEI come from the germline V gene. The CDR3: CASSDLGTSSLNTEAFF. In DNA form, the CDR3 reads TGTGCCAGCAGTGATTTGGGCACCAGCTCCTTGAACACTGAAGCTTTCTTT.

The CDR3 nucleotides are TGCAGCGTTGGCCGGGAGGGCAGTGGCTACACCTTC. Translation: CSVGREGSGYTF. The V gene is TRBV29-1, the J gene TRBJ1-2; D unclear. V was shortened by 4 bases and J by 7 bases, with 13 bases between the two germline ends. The CDR3 is made up of 12 amino acids. Germline CDR1 reads SQVTM; CDR2 reads ANQGSEA.

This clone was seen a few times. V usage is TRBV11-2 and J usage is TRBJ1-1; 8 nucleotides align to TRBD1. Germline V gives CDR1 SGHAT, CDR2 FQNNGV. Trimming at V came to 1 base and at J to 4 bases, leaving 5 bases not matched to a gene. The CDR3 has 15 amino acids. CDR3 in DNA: TGTGCCAGCAGCTTAGGACAGGGGTTCGGCACTGAAGCTTTCTTT. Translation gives CASSLGQGFGTEAFF. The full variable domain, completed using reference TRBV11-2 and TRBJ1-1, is EAGVAQSPRYKIIEKRQSVAFWCNPISGHATLYWYQQILGQGPKLLIQFQNNGVVDDSQLPKDRFSAERLKGVDSTLKIQPAKLEDSAVYLCASSLGQGFGTEAFFGQGTRLTVV.

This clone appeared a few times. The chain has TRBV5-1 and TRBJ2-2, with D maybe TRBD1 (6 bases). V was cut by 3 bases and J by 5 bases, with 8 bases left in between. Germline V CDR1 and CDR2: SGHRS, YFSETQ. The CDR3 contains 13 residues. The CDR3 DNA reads TGCGCCAGCAGCTCCCAGGGGACCGGGGAGCTGTTTTTT. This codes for CASSSQGTGELFF.

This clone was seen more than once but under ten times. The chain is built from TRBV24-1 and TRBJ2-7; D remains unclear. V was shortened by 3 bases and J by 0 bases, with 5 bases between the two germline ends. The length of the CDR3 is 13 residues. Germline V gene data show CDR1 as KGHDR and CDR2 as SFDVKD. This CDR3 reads CATSDTDSYEQYF. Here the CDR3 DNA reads TGTGCCACCAGTGATACAGACTCCTACGAGCAGTACTTC.

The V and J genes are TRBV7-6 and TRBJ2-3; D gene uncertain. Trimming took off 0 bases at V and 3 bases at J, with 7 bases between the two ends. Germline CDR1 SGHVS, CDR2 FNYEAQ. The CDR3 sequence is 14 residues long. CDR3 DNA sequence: TGTGCCAGCAGCTTAGCGCGCGGTACAGATACGCAGTATTTT. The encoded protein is CASSLARGTDTQYF.

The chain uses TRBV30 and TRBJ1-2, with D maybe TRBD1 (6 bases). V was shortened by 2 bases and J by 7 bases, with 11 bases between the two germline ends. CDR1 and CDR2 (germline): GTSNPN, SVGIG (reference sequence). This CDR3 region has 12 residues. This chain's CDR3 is CAWSRGFPGYTF. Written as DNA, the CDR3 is TGTGCCTGGAGTAGGGGGTTTCCTGGCTACACCTTC.

The CDR3: CASSLAYDRGQETQYF. The CDR3 coding sequence is TGTGCCAGCAGTTTGGCGTACGACAGGGGCCAAGAGACCCAGTACTTC. This rearrangement joins TRBV27 to TRBJ2-5; TRBD1 agrees at 8 bases. After removal of 3 bases from V and 1 base from J, the junction contained 7 bases not matched to a gene. Germline lookup yields CDR1 MNHEY and CDR2 SMNVEV (reference sequence). This CDR3 is 16 amino acids long.

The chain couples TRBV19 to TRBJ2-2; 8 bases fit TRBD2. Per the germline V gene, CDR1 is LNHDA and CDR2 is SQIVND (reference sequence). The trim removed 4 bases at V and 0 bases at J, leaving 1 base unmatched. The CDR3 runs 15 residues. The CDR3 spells CASSSSGTNTGELFF. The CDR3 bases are TGTGCCAGTAGTAGTAGCGGGACGAACACCGGGGAGCTGTTTTTT.

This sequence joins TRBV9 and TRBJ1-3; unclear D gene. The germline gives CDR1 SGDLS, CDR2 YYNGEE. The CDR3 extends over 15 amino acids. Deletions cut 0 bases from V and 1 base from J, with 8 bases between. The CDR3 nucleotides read TGTGCCAGCAGCGTAGCTACCGGGTCTGGAAACACCATATATTTT. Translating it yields CASSVATGSGNTIYF.

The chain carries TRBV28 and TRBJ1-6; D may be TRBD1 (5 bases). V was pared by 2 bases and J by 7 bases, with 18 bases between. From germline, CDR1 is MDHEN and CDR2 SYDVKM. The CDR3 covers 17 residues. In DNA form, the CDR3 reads TGTGCCAGCAGTTTAAGGAGGGGTGGTAGTGTAAATTCACCCCTCCACTTT. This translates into CASSLRRGGSVNSPLHF. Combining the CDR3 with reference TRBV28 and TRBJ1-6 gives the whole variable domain DVKVTQSSRYLVKRTGEKVFLECVQDMDHENMFWYRQDPGLGLRLIYFSYDVKMKEKGDIPEGYSVSREKKERFSLILESASTNQTSMYLCASSLRRGGSVNSPLHFGNGTRLTVT.

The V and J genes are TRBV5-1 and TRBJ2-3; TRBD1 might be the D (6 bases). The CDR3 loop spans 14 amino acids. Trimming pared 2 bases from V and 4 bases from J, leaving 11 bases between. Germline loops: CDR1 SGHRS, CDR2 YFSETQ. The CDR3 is CASSFRGGPDTQYF. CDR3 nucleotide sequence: TGCGCCAGCAGCTTCAGGGGTGGGCCAGATACGCAGTATTTT.

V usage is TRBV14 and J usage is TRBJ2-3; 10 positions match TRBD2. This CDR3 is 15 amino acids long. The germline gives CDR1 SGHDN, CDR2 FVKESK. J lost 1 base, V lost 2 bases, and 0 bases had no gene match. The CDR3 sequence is CASSQTSGGTDTQYF. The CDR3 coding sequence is TGTGCCAGCAGCCAAACTAGCGGGGGCACAGATACGCAGTATTTT.

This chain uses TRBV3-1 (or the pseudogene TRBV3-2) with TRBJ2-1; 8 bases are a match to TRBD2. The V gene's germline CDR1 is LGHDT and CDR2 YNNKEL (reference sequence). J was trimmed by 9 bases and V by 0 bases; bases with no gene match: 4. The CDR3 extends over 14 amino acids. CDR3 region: CASSQDRGGGEQFF. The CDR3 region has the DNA TGTGCCAGCAGCCAAGATCGGGGGGGCGGTGAGCAGTTCTTC.

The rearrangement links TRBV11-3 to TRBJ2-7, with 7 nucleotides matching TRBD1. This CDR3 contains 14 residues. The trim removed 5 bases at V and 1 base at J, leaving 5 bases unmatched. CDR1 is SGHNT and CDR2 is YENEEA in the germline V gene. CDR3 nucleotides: TGTGCCAGCAGCCGGGACAGCTTGTCCTACGAGCAGTACTTC. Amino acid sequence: CASSRDSLSYEQYF. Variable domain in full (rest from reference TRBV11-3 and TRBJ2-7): EAGVVQSPRYKIIEKKQPVAFWCNPISGHNTLYWYLQNLGQGPELLIRYENEEAVDDSQLPKDRFSAERLKGVDSTLKIQPAELGDSAVYLCASSRDSLSYEQYFGPGTRLTVT.

The DNA of the CDR3 is TGTGCCAGCAGAACGTCGGGGGACGGGGCCGGGCAGTACTTC. Residues: CASRTSGDGAGQYF. The chain employs TRBV6-5 and TRBJ2-7, with D possibly matching TRBD2 (6 bases). CDR3 length: 14 residues. V lost 6 bases and J lost 9, with 21 bases in between. CDR1 and CDR2 from the germline V gene are MNHEY and SVGAGI.

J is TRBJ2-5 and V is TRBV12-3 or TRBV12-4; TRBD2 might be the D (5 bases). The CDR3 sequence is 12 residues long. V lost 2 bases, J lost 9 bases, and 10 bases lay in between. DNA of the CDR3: TGTGCCAGCAGTTTACTTAAGAGGGCCCAGTACTTC. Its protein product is CASSLLKRAQYF.

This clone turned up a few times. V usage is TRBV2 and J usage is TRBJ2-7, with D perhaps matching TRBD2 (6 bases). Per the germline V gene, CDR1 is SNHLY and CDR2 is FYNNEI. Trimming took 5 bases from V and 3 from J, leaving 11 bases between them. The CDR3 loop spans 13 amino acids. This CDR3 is CASSKEGNYEQYF. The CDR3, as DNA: TGTGCCAGCAGTAAGGAGGGAAACTACGAGCAGTACTTC.

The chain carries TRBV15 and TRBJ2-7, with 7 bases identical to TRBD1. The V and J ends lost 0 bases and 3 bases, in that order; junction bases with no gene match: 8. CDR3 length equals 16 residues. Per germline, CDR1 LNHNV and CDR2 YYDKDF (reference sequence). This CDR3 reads CATSRDKGGLNYEQYF. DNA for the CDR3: TGTGCCACCAGCAGAGATAAAGGGGGCTTAAACTACGAGCAGTACTTC. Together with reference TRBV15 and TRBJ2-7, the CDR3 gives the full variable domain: DAMVIQNPRYQVTQFGKPVTLSCSQTLNHNVMYWYQQKSSQAPKLLFHYYDKDFNNEADTPDNFQSRRPNTSFCFLDIRSPGLGDTAMYLCATSRDKGGLNYEQYFGPGTRLTVT.

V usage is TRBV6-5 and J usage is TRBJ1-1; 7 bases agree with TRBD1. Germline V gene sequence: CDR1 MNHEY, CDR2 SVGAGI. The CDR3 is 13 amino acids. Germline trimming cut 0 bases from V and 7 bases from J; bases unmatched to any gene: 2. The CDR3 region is CASSYSGQSEAFF. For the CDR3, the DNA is TGTGCCAGCAGTTACTCGGGACAGAGTGAAGCTTTCTTT.

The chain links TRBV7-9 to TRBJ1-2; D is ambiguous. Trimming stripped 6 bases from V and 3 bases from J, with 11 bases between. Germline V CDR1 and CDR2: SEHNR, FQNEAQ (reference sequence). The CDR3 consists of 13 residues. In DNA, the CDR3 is TGTGCCAGCAGGGATGGGCCCGACTATGGCTACACCTTC. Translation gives CASRDGPDYGYTF.

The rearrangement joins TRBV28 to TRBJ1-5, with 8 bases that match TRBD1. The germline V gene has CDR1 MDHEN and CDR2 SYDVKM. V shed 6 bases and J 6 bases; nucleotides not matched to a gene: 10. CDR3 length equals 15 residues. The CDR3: CASSPTDRGSQPQHF. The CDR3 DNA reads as TGTGCCAGCAGCCCTACAGACAGGGGTAGTCAGCCCCAGCATTTT.

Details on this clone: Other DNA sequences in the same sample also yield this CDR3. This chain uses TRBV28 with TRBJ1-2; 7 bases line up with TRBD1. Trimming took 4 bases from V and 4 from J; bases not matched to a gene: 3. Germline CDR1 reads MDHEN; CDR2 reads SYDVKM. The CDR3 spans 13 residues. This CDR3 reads CASSSGQPYGYTF. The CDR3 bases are TGTGCCAGCAGTTCGGGACAGCCCTATGGCTACACCTTC.

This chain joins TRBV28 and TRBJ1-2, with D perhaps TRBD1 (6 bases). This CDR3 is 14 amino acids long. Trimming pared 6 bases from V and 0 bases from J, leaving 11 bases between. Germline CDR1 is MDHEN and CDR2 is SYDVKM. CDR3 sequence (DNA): TGTGCCAGCAGCCCGGACAGCACTAACTATGGCTACACCTTC. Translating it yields CASSPDSTNYGYTF.

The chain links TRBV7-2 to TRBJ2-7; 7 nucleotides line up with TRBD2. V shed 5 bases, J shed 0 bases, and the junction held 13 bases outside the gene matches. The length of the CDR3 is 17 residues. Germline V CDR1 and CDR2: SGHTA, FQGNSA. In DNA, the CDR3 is TGTGCCAGCAGCCCTAGGGGTGGCGGGGGTGGCTCCTACGAGCAGTACTTC. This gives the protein CASSPRGGGGGSYEQYF.

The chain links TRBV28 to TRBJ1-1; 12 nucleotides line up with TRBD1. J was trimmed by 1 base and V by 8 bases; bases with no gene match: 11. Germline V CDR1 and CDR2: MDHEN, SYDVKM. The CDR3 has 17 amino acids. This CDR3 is CASRTPVGQGANTEAFF. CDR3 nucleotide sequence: TGTGCCAGCCGAACCCCGGTGGGACAGGGGGCGAACACTGAAGCTTTCTTT.

CDR3 loop: CASSFRRQGVNQPQHF. As DNA, the CDR3 is TGTGCCAGCAGTTTCCGAAGACAGGGGGTAAATCAGCCCCAGCATTTT. The J gene is TRBJ1-5, the V gene TRBV28; 9 nucleotides match TRBD1. V lost 3 bases and J lost 4; bases outside the gene matches: 7. The germline V gene encodes CDR1 MDHEN and CDR2 SYDVKM. This CDR3 spans 16 amino acids.